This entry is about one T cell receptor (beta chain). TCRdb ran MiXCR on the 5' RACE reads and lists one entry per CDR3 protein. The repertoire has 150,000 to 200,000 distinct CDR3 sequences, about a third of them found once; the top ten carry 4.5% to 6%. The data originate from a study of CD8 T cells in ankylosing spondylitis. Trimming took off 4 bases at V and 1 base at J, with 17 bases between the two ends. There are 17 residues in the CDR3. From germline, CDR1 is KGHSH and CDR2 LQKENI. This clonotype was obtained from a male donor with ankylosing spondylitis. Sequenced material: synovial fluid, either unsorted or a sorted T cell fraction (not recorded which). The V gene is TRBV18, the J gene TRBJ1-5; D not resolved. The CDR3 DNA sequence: TGTGCCAGCTCACTCGCTAAGACGGCCGACAGCAATCAGCCCCAGCATTTT. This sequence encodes CASSLAKTADSNQPQHF.